The entry below gives a single T cell receptor beta chain sequence along with its context. This clonotype was counted once. This clone's antigen is unknown. No base quality values were provided; no much bigger clone lies one nucleotide off. One read is thin evidence. The sample is drawn from a study of neurological immune-mediated disorders (dated by TCRdb to between 2018 and 2020). With respect to the entire study: Using UMI-based sequencing, the study compared peripheral blood TCR-beta repertoires from patients with HTLV-I-associated myelopathy (HAM/TSP), patients with multiple sclerosis, and healthy controls. Alongside PBMC samples, the set of more than 85 TCR-beta libraries contained longitudinal samples, technical triplicates, and paired CD4+ and CD8+ T-cell subsets that had been sorted. Of the 65 to 70 subjects in the cohort, some 15 were HAM/TSP patients, approximately 34 were multiple sclerosis patients, and approximately 20 were healthy controls.

Blood bank volunteers in Maryland, USA served as the healthy controls. Unsorted PBMC libraries were generated from 2 million PBMCs stored in RNAlater at -80 °C until RNA extraction. PBMCs were separated from peripheral blood using Ficoll-Hypaque density gradient centrifugation and then cryopreserved in liquid nitrogen. cDNA synthesis used template-switch 5'RACE with a primer carrying a 10-nucleotide random unique molecular identifier tagging each TCR transcript. Every sequencing run yielded over 180 million TCR-beta sequences covering 15-18 subjects. Total RNA was extracted with the RNeasy kit. The KAPA Real-time Library Amplification kit was used to amplify TCR-beta VDJ regions with primers for the TCR constant region and the 5'RACE anchor. Sample indexes and Illumina adaptors were added in a first PCR, and a second PCR then increased library yield. The roughly 650 bp TCR product was size-selected on a 2% E-gel SizeSelection system after Ampure bead purification. Before pooling, library quality was checked on a Bioanalyzer, concentration was measured with Qubit, and libraries were quantified with the Kapa Library Quantification kit. An Illumina HiSeq 2500 was used to sequence the libraries paired-end at 2 x 150 bp. To increase sequence diversity, about 25-31% phiX was spiked into each library pool. On the study's bioinformatics: Quality-filtered reads were processed with the UMI-based MiGEC pipeline, which removed over 75% of raw TCR sequences during error correction. VDJ genes were aligned to IMGT germline references, and each clonotype was defined by a unique CDR3 amino acid sequence together with V-J genes. Clonal expansion, Shannon diversity and CDR3 relatedness were evaluated with VDJtools (CalcPairwiseDistances, ClusterSamples), while phylogenetic trees were built in CLCbio workbench. Using coefficient-of-variation modelling across technical triplicates, the study counted a clone as expanded if it had at least 8 unique UMIs. TCRdb itself trimmed the public reads at Q25 with fastp, ran MiXCR and retained productive beta chains. Rows are unified per CDR3 protein, each entry keeping the most common DNA and genes. The V and J calls follow TCRdb's processing rather than the paper's. Here the sample has 65,000 to 80,000 distinct CDR3 sequences; about 15% occur a single time. The top ten hold approximately 15% of the sample.

V drops 2 bases and J drops 0 bases, leaving 9 bases in between. Spanning cysteine to phenylalanine, the CDR3 consists of 15 amino acids. Just CDR3 DNA is preserved here, 45 bases in frame from base 1. What the research found in general, with its limitations: No identical CDR3 amino acid sequences were shared among expanded clones across subjects, suggesting private TCR-beta repertoires in all groups. The highest TCR clonal expansion was observed in HAM/TSP patients, whereas the lowest was observed in MS patients, even when compared with healthy controls.

The chain joins TRBV6-7 to TRBJ2-3, with the D gene not confidently named. TRBV6-7 is designated an ORF whose function remains uncertain. The specimen sequenced was PBMCs. The clonotype originates from a woman aged 40 to 50 in good health. The CDR3 sequence is CASSYPRSSTDTQYF. The DNA is TGTGCCAGCAGTTACCCGCGGAGTAGCACAGATACGCAGTATTTT.